This TCR beta chain was found in a study of cytomegalovirus exposure and HLA in healthy donors. Overall study results and limits: Presence/absence results assume similar sequencing depth per donor, which may not hold. A few V segments could not be told apart, such as TRBV6-2 and TRBV6-3, and were left out.

A multiplex PCR was run with 60 Vbeta primers and 13 Jbeta primers. Clones were read by immunoSEQ multiplex PCR, and TCRdb kept only the in-frame ones, dropping some. The sample table includes 130,000 or so clones. The study sampled nominally healthy donors, though unrecorded immune exposures were likely. The CDR3 is 13 amino acids. Trimming removed 0 bases at V and 10 bases at J, with 11 bases between. Germline values: CDR1 SGHNT, CDR2 YYREEE (reference sequence). As regards this clone: What it binds is unknown.

The sequenced sample consisted of PBMCs. The TCR comes from a woman aged 60-75 years in good health and CMV-seronegative. The chain joins TRBV5-4 to TRBJ1-5, with D uncertain. In DNA form, the CDR3 reads TGTGCCAGCAGCTTGGACGGTATAGTACCCCAGCATTTT. Amino acids: CASSLDGIVPQHF.